This T cell receptor (beta chain) was captured by sequencing in a study of blood T cell repertoires in COVID-19. On the study more broadly: Material from acute and convalescent COVID-19 was sourced from the United States, Italy and Spain. Sources were T cells, B-cell-depleted T cells, or PBMCs; the material itself was cDNA or gDNA.

As originally analysed: Estimation of nucleated cell counts relied on the amplification of reference gene primers. Clones were sequenced by immunoSEQ multiplex PCR, and TCRdb holds only the in-frame ones, with some missing. Clonal size and the V and J genes are those of that table, whereas D and trimming came from the DNA. Of tens of thousands of clones detected, less than 80% appear once; the ten largest clones hold more than 25%. The TCR comes from a man in his sixties with active or convalescent COVID-19. Source material: peripheral blood.

The CDR3 region is CASSQDGSGATNEKLFF. CDR3 DNA sequence: TGTGCCAGCAGCCAAGATGGATCGGGGGCAACTAATGAAAAACTGTTTTTT. The chain joins TRBV3-1 (or the pseudogene TRBV3-2) to TRBJ1-4, with D perhaps matching TRBD1 (5 bases). Germline CDR1 is LGHDT and CDR2 is YNNKEL (reference sequence). Trimming shortened V by 0 bases and J by 0 bases, and 11 bases separated the two germline ends. This CDR3 comprises 17 residues.